The 2 T cell receptor beta chains presented below share a single source sample, sequenced in a study of CD8+ T cells in alopecia areata (dated by TCRdb to the late 2010s). Receptor libraries were prepared by the immunoSEQ multiplex PCR assay. To provide template for TCR sequencing, every sample had RNA extracted and reverse transcribed into cDNA. This is the immuneACCESS table as TCRdb keeps it, with only in-frame sequences that have V and J called. A part of the clones is gone; compared with another copy, unresolved V genes explain less than half, and the rest is unexplained. In all, the sample holds approximately 190,000 clones, and 58% of those were seen once. The ten most abundant clones make up approximately 5.1% of the sample. What this sample's time point label stands for: less than 30 weeks on oral tofacitinib. In the paper's terms, the treatment or condition label means: oral pan-JAK inhibitor, 5-10 mg twice daily.

The sequencing here drew on CD4+ T cells sorted from blood, taken at week 24, from a patient treated with tofacitinib. The receptors originated from a human donor with alopecia areata.

The chain joins TRBV29-1 to TRBJ2-1; D remains ambiguous. This CDR3 is built from 14 residues. CDR1 is SQVTM, CDR2 ANQGSEA, per germline. Trimming took off 2 bases at V and 0 bases at J, with 8 bases between the two ends. The CDR3 DNA follows: TGCAGCGTTGAACGGGCAAACTCCTACAATGAGCAGTTCTTC. As protein: CSVERANSYNEQFF.

The chain uses TRBV19 and TRBJ2-5; TRBD1 agrees at 9 bases. The ends lost 5 bases at V and 1 base at J; junction bases unmatched: 11. The CDR3 covers 17 residues. The germline CDR1 and CDR2 sequences are LNHDA and SQIVND (reference sequence). The CDR3 is CASSAITGGRLQETQYF. CDR3 nucleotide sequence: TGTGCCAGTAGTGCCATCACAGGGGGCCGACTCCAAGAGACCCAGTACTTC.